This T cell receptor (beta chain) was sequenced for a study of T cell changes during pregnancy in multiple sclerosis. Produced via immunoSEQ multiplex PCR; TCRdb's table is partial and in-frame only. The table records under 85,000 clones, just over 90% of them present only once. The CDR3 runs 14 residues. Germline V CDR1 and CDR2: GTSNPN, SVGIG (reference sequence). Trimming shortened V by 2 bases and J by 4 bases, and 11 bases separated the two germline ends. The receptor's source is a female donor with multiple sclerosis, enrolled in a pregnancy study. The rearrangement joins TRBV30 to TRBJ2-2, with D perhaps matching TRBD1 (5 bases). Sequencing used CD4+ T cells from peripheral blood mononuclear cells, obtained before pregnancy. DNA for the CDR3: TGTGCCTGGAGTCCCCGGACAAGCACCGGGGAGCTGTTTTTT. Its translation: CAWSPRTSTGELFF.